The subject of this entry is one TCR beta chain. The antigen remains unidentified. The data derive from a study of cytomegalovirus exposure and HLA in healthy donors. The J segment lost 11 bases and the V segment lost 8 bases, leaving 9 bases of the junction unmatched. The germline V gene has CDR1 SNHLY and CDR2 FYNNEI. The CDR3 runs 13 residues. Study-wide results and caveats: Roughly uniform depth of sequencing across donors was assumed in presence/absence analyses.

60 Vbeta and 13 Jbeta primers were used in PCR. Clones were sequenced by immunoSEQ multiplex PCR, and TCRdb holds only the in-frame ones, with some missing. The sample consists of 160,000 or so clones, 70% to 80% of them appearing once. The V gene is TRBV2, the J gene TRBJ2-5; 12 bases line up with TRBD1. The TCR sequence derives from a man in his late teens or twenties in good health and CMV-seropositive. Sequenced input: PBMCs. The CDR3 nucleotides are TGTGCCAGCCGGGGACAGGGGGCAGGGGAGCAGTACTTC. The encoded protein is CASRGQGAGEQYF.